This T cell receptor (beta chain) was identified during a study of T cell repertoires in cytomegalovirus infection. Findings and limits, study-wide: Predominance within the ex vivo response was attributable to HLA-C-restricted CMV-specific TCR beta clonotypes.

V shed 0 bases and J 1 base; nucleotides not matched to a gene: 6. The CDR3 is made up of 16 amino acids. Germline V gene sequence: CDR1 MNHNY, CDR2 SVGAGI (reference sequence). A single record per CDR3 protein comes from TCRdb applying MiXCR to the reads. The sample carries 150,000 to 200,000 distinct CDR3 sequences, over 13% recorded once. This clonotype was detected ten times or more. Its antigen is currently unknown. This rearrangement joins TRBV6-6 to TRBJ2-7; 7 positions match TRBD1. The receptor was isolated from a human donor in good health (CMV status not recorded). Some clones in this sample may be carry-over from other donors' samples. Input material: PBMCs. The CDR3 DNA sequence: TGTGCCAGCAGTTACTCGAAGGGACAGAAGTCCTACGAGCAGTACTTC. Residues: CASSYSKGQKSYEQYF.